This T cell receptor beta chain was identified in a study of T-cell memory formation after mild COVID-19. The CDR3 contains 13 residues. CDR1 SEHNR and CDR2 FQNEAQ come from the germline V gene (reference sequence). Trimming shortened V by 4 bases and J by 8 bases, and 11 bases separated the two germline ends. From the 5' RACE reads, TCRdb called clonotypes with MiXCR, one entry per CDR3 protein. The repertoire holds about 350,000 distinct CDR3 sequences, with under 30% as singletons. Material for sequencing was PBMCs or a T cell subset sorted from them (not recorded which). The clonotype comes from an adult woman who had mild COVID-19 (a few samples of this study predate the infection). Cell type and time point are not known. The chain is built from TRBV7-9 and TRBJ1-4; the D is unclear. The CDR3 loop reads CASSYGFLEKLFF. The DNA of the CDR3 is TGTGCCAGCAGCTACGGGTTTTTGGAAAAACTGTTTTTT.